These 10 T cell receptor beta chains came from one sample sequenced in a study of CD8 T cells in Susac syndrome. RNA amounts of about 0.5 to 1 ug underwent reverse transcription with random hexamers. TCRdb analysed the immunoSEQ multiplex PCR reads with MiXCR anew, one entry per CDR3 protein. This sample carries under 200,000 distinct CDR3 sequences, 75% to 95% of them seen once, and the ten largest clones take approximately 0.09%. Source material: CD4+ T cells from PBMCs. All receptors derive from a human donor with Susac syndrome.

This sequence joins TRBV12-3 or TRBV12-4 and TRBJ2-3; possibly TRBD2 for D (6 bases). Trimming removed 6 bases from V and 1 base from J, with 11 bases in between. The CDR3 has 14 amino acids. This CDR3 is CASSLTRGTDTQYF. The CDR3 nucleotides are TGTGCCAGCAGCTTGACTAGGGGCACAGATACGCAGTATTTT.

This clonotype appeared a single time. The chain uses TRBV9 and TRBJ2-3; TRBD2 matches 10 bases. Germline assignment: CDR1 SGDLS and CDR2 YYNGEE. The trim removed 7 bases at V and 3 bases at J, leaving 11 bases unmatched. The CDR3 totals 16 residues. The CDR3: CASGASGGLGTDTQYF. CDR3 sequence (DNA): TGTGCCAGCGGGGCTAGCGGGGGCCTGGGTACAGATACGCAGTATTTT.

V gene TRBV7-8 combines with J gene TRBJ2-3, with TRBD2 as a possible D gene (5 bases). Deletions cut 3 bases from V and 1 base from J, with 11 bases between. This CDR3 has 15 amino acids. Germline V gives CDR1 SGHVS, CDR2 FQNEAQ. The CDR3 here is CASSFRNSGTDTQYF. The DNA of the CDR3 is TGTGCCAGCAGCTTTCGTAATAGCGGCACAGATACGCAGTATTTT.

The rearrangement uses TRBV2 and TRBJ1-1, with TRBD1 as a possible D gene (5 bases). The CDR3 covers 13 residues. The germline V gene encodes CDR1 SNHLY and CDR2 FYNNEI. Trimming took off 6 bases at V and 6 bases at J, with 14 bases between the two ends. CDR3 amino acids: CASSDTTEAEAFF. The CDR3, as DNA: TGTGCCAGCAGCGATACGACAGAAGCTGAAGCTTTCTTT.

The table lists this clonotype with a count of one. The chain links TRBV14 to TRBJ1-2; 7 nucleotides align to TRBD1. This CDR3 contains 13 residues. The ends lost 3 bases at V and 8 bases at J; junction bases unmatched: 6. Looked up from germline, CDR1 is SGHDN and CDR2 is FVKESK. The CDR3 sequence: CASSHRGIRGYTF. CDR3 nucleotide sequence: TGTGCCAGCAGCCACAGGGGGATTCGCGGCTACACCTTC.

This chain joins TRBV30 and TRBJ1-4; D is unresolved. From germline, CDR1 is GTSNPN and CDR2 SVGIG (reference sequence). The CDR3 runs to 13 residues. V was cut by 8 bases and J by 4 bases, with 14 bases left in between. In nucleotides, the CDR3 is TGTGCCGGGCAGCGGAGGAGTAATGAAAAACTGTTTTTT. This gives the protein CAGQRRSNEKLFF.

This chain joins TRBV6-1 and TRBJ2-1, with a weak D call TRBD2 (6 bases). The CDR3 contains 12 residues. Trimming cost V 4 bases and J 7 bases, with 8 bases left between them. In germline, CDR1 is MNHNS, CDR2 SASEGT. DNA of the CDR3: TGTGCCAGCAGTGGACTAGGGAATGAGCAGTTCTTC. As protein: CASSGLGNEQFF.

This clonotype was observed a handful of times. The chain uses TRBV9 and TRBJ1-2, with 8 bases identical to TRBD1. Per germline, CDR1 SGDLS and CDR2 YYNGEE. This CDR3 is 14 amino acids long. Germline trimming cut 0 bases from V and 4 bases from J; bases unmatched to any gene: 2. The CDR3 nucleotides are TGTGCCAGCAGCGTAGGGACAGGGACCTATGGCTACACCTTC. Translating it yields CASSVGTGTYGYTF.

The rearrangement joins TRBV2 to TRBJ2-3; D possibly uses TRBD1 or TRBD2 (5 bases each). This CDR3 contains 17 residues. V lost 6 bases to trimming and J lost 1 base, with 20 bases between them. CDR1 and CDR2 from the germline V gene are SNHLY and FYNNEI. The CDR3 region has the DNA TGTGCCAGCAGGGGAGCTTTGGGGCACCTGGGCACAGATACGCAGTATTTT. It encodes CASRGALGHLGTDTQYF. The entire variable domain, with the rest obtained from reference TRBV2 and TRBJ2-3, is as follows: EPEVTQTPSHQVTQMGQEVILRCVPISNHLYFYWYRQILGQKVEFLVSFYNNEISEKSEIFDDQFSVERPDGSNFTLKIRSTKLEDSAMYFCASRGALGHLGTDTQYFGPGTRLTVL.

The chain combines TRBV11-2 with TRBJ2-6; 11 bases are shared with TRBD1. The CDR3 runs 19 residues. V shed 4 bases, J shed 0 bases, and the junction held 8 bases outside the gene matches. Per the germline V gene, CDR1 is SGHAT and CDR2 is FQNNGV. As DNA, the CDR3 is TGTGCCAGCAGCTCCCCAACGGGACAGGGGGGCTCTGGGGCCAACGTCCTGACTTTC. This sequence encodes CASSSPTGQGGSGANVLTF.